The entry that follows covers one T cell receptor (beta chain) sequence. This specimen belongs to a study of blood T cell repertoires in COVID-19. Study-level information: Samples representing acute and convalescent COVID-19 were sourced from the United States, Italy and Spain. Nucleic acid was either cDNA or gDNA, and it came from T cells, B-cell-depleted T cells, or PBMCs.

In the original workflow: The authors estimated nucleated cell counts from reference gene primer amplification. Using immunoSEQ multiplex PCR, the repertoire was profiled, and TCRdb retains in-frame clones only, with some absent. For V, J and clone size, that table is used; D and trimming come from the DNA. The sample comprises some 88,000 clones, roughly 87% of which are singletons, and 3.5% to 4% rests with the top ten. CDR3 size: 14 residues. Germline CDR1 reads SGHRS; CDR2 reads YFSETQ. V was pared by 3 bases and J by 2 bases, with 2 bases of the junction left unmatched. This clonotype originated in a man aged 60 to 69 with acute or convalescent COVID-19. The chain uses TRBV5-1 and TRBJ1-1; TRBD1 aligns across 9 bases. The source material was peripheral blood. CDR3 nucleotides: TGCGCCAGCAGCTGGGACAGGGTCAACACTGAAGCTTTCTTT. It is translated as CASSWDRVNTEAFF.